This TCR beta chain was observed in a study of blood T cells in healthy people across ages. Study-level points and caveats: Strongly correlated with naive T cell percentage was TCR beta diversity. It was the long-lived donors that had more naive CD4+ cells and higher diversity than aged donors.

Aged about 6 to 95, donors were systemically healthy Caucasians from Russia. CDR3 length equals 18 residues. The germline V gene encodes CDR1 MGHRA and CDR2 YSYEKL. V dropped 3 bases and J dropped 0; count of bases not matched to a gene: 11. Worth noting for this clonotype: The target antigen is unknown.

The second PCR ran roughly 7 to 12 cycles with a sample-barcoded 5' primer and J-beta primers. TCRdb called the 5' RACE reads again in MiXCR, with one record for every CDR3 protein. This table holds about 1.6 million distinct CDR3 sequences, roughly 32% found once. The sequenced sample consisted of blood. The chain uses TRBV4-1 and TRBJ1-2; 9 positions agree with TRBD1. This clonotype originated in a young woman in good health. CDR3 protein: CASSHVPGQGPPNYGYTF. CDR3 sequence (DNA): TGCGCCAGCAGCCATGTCCCGGGACAGGGACCTCCTAACTATGGCTACACCTTC.